Listed here are 13 T cell receptor beta chains from one sample, sequenced in a study of blood T cell repertoires in COVID-19. Here immunoSEQ multiplex PCR was the method, and the copy in TCRdb shows in-frame clones only, minus some. This sample carries around 400,000 clones, around 87% of them seen once, and the ten largest clones take 8% to 13%. The sequenced sample consisted of peripheral blood. The receptors originated from a woman aged 25-40 years with COVID-19, enrolled during active disease.

The sample holds one count of this clone. V and J are TRBV5-1 and TRBJ2-5; 8 bases agree with TRBD2. J was trimmed by 5 bases and V by 0 bases; bases with no gene match: 12. Germline V gives CDR1 SGHRS, CDR2 YFSETQ. The CDR3 is made up of 17 amino acids. The CDR3 here is CASSLASGSVVTETQYF. DNA for the CDR3: TGCGCCAGCAGCTTGGCTAGCGGGTCCGTTGTAACGGAGACCCAGTACTTC.

The V and J genes are TRBV7-2 and TRBJ2-3, with 9 bases aligning to TRBD2. CDR3 size: 17 residues. Germline V CDR1 and CDR2: SGHTA, FQGNSA. V dropped 3 bases and J dropped 9; count of bases not matched to a gene: 16. In nucleotides, the CDR3 is TGTGCCAGCAGCTTCGGCGCGGGAGGGTTCGCAAAGGGGACGCAGTATTTT. Protein sequence: CASSFGAGGFAKGTQYF.

CDR3 sequence (DNA): TGTGCCAGCAGTTTTCGACAATGGGGCGACGAGCAGTACTTC. It codes for CASSFRQWGDEQYF. V gene TRBV6-5 combines with J gene TRBJ2-7; TRBD1 might be the D (5 bases). Trimming pared 4 bases from V and 5 bases from J, leaving 15 bases between. This CDR3 is 14 amino acids long. Per germline, CDR1 MNHEY and CDR2 SVGAGI.

The V and J genes are TRBV5-4 and TRBJ2-2, with TRBD1 identical over 8 bases. Per germline, CDR1 SGHNT and CDR2 YYREEE (reference sequence). V lost 9 bases and J lost 5; bases outside the gene matches: 9. This CDR3 region has 14 residues. This CDR3 reads CATRDRGGTGELFF. In DNA form, the CDR3 reads TGTGCCACACGTGACAGGGGAGGTACCGGGGAGCTGTTTTTT.

The chain links TRBV7-2 to TRBJ2-1; a weak D match, TRBD2 (5 bases). Germline V gives CDR1 SGHTA, CDR2 FQGNSA. The CDR3 is 14 amino acids. With 5 bases removed from V and 4 bases from J, the gap between germline ends came to 12 bases. The CDR3 DNA sequence: TGTGCCAGCAGCCCCGGAGGAGCGTACAATGAGCAGTTCTTC. Amino acid sequence: CASSPGGAYNEQFF.

The chain couples TRBV5-1 to TRBJ2-2; 7 positions agree with TRBD1. Germline loops: CDR1 SGHRS, CDR2 YFSETQ. The CDR3 length is 14 residues. J was trimmed by 7 bases and V by 0 bases; bases with no gene match: 3. The CDR3 DNA is TGCGCCAGCAGCTTGGACAGGGGTAACGGGGAGCTGTTTTTT. Residues: CASSLDRGNGELFF.

To note about this clone: Other nucleotide sequences in the sample specify the same CDR3. This chain joins TRBV6-5 and TRBJ1-1; 9 bases agree with TRBD1. The CDR3 consists of 14 residues. The V gene end was trimmed by 0 bases and the J gene end by 4 bases; junction bases not matched to a gene: 0. Per germline, CDR1 MNHEY and CDR2 SVGAGI. The CDR3 here is CASSYSTGGTEAFF. The CDR3 nucleotides read TGTGCCAGCAGTTACTCGACAGGGGGCACTGAAGCTTTCTTT.

V is TRBV27 and J is TRBJ2-2; 10 nucleotides line up with TRBD1. Trimming at V came to 5 bases and at J to 3 bases, leaving 3 bases not matched to a gene. The germline CDR1 and CDR2 sequences are MNHEY and SMNVEV (reference sequence). This CDR3 comprises 15 residues. CDR3 sequence: CASSRTGGHTGELFF. The CDR3, as DNA: TGTGCCAGCAGTAGGACAGGGGGTCACACCGGGGAGCTGTTTTTT.

The rearrangement links TRBV7-2 to TRBJ2-2; D might be TRBD2 (6 bases). The germline V gene encodes CDR1 SGHTA and CDR2 FQGNSA. The CDR3 has 15 amino acids. Trimming shortened V by 6 bases and J by 0 bases, and 11 bases separated the two germline ends. The CDR3 region has the DNA TGTGCCAGCAGACCAAGGGACTCGAACACCGGGGAGCTGTTTTTT. It encodes CASRPRDSNTGELFF.

The rearrangement uses TRBV18 and TRBJ2-7, with TRBD1 as a possible D gene (6 bases). Germline CDR1 reads KGHSH; CDR2 reads LQKENI. Between the trimmed V and J ends, which lost 2 bases and 8 bases, there was a span of 13 bases. The CDR3 spans 13 residues. The CDR3 loop reads CASSPERGIKQYF. CDR3 bases: TGTGCCAGCTCACCAGAAAGGGGGATTAAGCAGTACTTC. Filled out from reference TRBV18 and TRBJ2-7, the complete variable domain reads NAGVMQNPRHLVRRRGQEARLRCSPMKGHSHVYWYRQLPEEGLKFMVYLQKENIIDESGMPKERFSAEFPKEGPSILRIQQVVRGDSAAYFCASSPERGIKQYFGPGTRLTVT.

This clone came up once. The rearrangement joins TRBV2 to TRBJ2-3; 10 bases are shared with TRBD1. CDR1 is SNHLY, CDR2 FYNNEI, per germline. CDR3 size: 16 residues. Losses at the gene ends were 2 bases for V and 1 base for J; bases not matched to a gene: 3. CDR3 in DNA: TGTGCCAGCAGTGAATTGACAGGGGGCGGCACAGATACGCAGTATTTT. This codes for CASSELTGGGTDTQYF.

CDR3 in DNA: TGTGCCAGTAGTATCCGAGGGTCTGGGGCCAACGTCCTGACTTTC. It yields the protein CASSIRGSGANVLTF. The chain uses TRBV19 and TRBJ2-6, with D maybe TRBD2 (5 bases). The V and J ends lost 3 bases and 1 base respectively, with 7 bases between them. This CDR3 is built from 15 residues. The V gene's germline CDR1 is LNHDA and CDR2 SQIVND (reference sequence).

This rearrangement joins TRBV24-1 to TRBJ2-1, with 8 bases that match TRBD2. J was trimmed by 6 bases and V by 4 bases; bases with no gene match: 10. The CDR3 runs 16 residues. Looked up from germline, CDR1 is KGHDR and CDR2 is SFDVKD. CDR3 region: CATSDLTSGHGNEQFF. DNA of the CDR3: TGTGCCACCAGTGACCTAACTAGCGGACATGGCAATGAGCAGTTCTTC.